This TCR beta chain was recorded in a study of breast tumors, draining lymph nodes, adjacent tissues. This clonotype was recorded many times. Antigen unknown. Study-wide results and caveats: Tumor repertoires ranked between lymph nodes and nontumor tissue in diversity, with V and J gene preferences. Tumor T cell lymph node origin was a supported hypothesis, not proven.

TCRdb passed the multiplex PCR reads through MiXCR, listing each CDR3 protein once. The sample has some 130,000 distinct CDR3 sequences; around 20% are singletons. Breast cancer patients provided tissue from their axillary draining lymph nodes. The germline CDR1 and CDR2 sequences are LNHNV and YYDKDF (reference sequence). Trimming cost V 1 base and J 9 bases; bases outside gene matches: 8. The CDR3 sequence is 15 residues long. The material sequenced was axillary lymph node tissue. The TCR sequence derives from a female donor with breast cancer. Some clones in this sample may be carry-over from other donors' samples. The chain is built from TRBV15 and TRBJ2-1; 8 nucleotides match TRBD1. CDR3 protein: CATSRARQGSGEQFF. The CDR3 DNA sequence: TGTGCCACCAGCAGAGCGAGACAGGGGTCCGGTGAGCAGTTCTTC.